These T cell receptor beta chains were read from a single sample in a study of blood T cell repertoires in COVID-19. Profiled with immunoSEQ multiplex PCR; TCRdb holds only in-frame clones, not every one. The repertoire holds roughly 43,000 clones, 69% seen once, with 5.5% to 8% in the top ten. The sequencing sample was made of peripheral blood. The receptors stem from a man older than 75 with acute or convalescent COVID-19. Both conserved end residues are part of each CDR3. D genes are given only for firm matches. The size entry is marked missing in some rows and otherwise reads once, few, many or a size class.

V	J	size	D	CDR3	DNA
TRBV18	TRBJ2-2	few	NA	CASSPVARGVAGELFF	TGTGCCAGCTCACCGGTGGCTAGGGGTGTTGCCGGGGAGCTGTTTTTT
TRBV27	TRBJ1-5	NA	TRBD1	CASSRMGQDNQPQHF	TGTGCCAGCAGCCGGATGGGACAGGACAATCAGCCCCAGCATTTT
TRBV5-4	TRBJ2-1	few	NA	CASRGRSYNEQFF	TGTGCCAGCCGGGGAAGGTCCTACAATGAGCAGTTCTTC
TRBV7-8	TRBJ1-2	NA	TRBD1	CASSPRTGTAFNYGYTF	TGTGCCAGCAGCCCAAGAACCGGGACAGCGTTCAACTATGGCTACACCTTC
TRBV5-1	TRBJ2-2	NA	TRBD2	CASSRGPGTSYDWDTGELFF	TGCGCCAGCAGCCGGGGTCCCGGGACTAGTTACGATTGGGACACCGGGGAGCTGTTTTTT
TRBV29-1	TRBJ1-4	NA	NA	CSVVANEKLFF	TGCAGCGTTGTAGCTAATGAAAAACTGTTTTTT
TRBV29-1	TRBJ2-2	NA	TRBD2	CSALQTSGRRTGELFF	TGCAGCGCCCTACAGACTAGCGGGAGGCGCACCGGGGAGCTGTTTTTT
TRBV27	TRBJ1-2	once	NA	CASSFGGGAFFGGYTF	TGTGCCAGCAGTTTTGGGGGGGGCGCTTTCTTCGGTGGCTACACCTTC
TRBV10-3	TRBJ1-2	NA	NA	CAISTQGMGYTF	TGTGCCATCAGTACACAGGGAATGGGTTACACCTTC
TRBV19	TRBJ1-4	NA	NA	CASSIAAGELEKLFF	TGTGCCAGTAGTATAGCGGCAGGGGAGCTCGAAAAACTGTTTTTT
TRBV7-8	TRBJ1-3	once	NA	CASSLGSVGNTIYF	TGTGCCAGCAGCTTAGGTTCGGTGGGAAACACCATATATTTT
TRBV9	TRBJ1-2	few	NA	CASSVAAGYNYGYTF	TGTGCCAGCAGCGTAGCGGCAGGATATAACTATGGCTACACCTTC
TRBV27	TRBJ2-3	NA	TRBD2	CASSLLAGSTDTQYF	TGTGCCAGCAGTTTACTAGCGGGGAGCACAGATACGCAGTATTTT
TRBV28	TRBJ1-1	NA	TRBD1	CASSFPPNRGATEAFF	TGTGCCAGCAGTTTTCCCCCAAACAGGGGGGCCACTGAAGCTTTCTTT
TRBV7-9	TRBJ1-2	NA	NA	CASSLATREGYTF	TGTGCCAGCAGCTTAGCAACCCGGGAGGGCTACACCTTC
TRBV6-2/TRBV6-3	TRBJ1-2	NA	TRBD1	CASSLNRGRNYGYTF	TGTGCCAGCAGCCTTAACAGGGGGCGTAACTATGGCTACACCTTC
TRBV5-3	TRBJ2-2	few	NA	CARSFSTGELFF	TGTGCCAGAAGCTTCTCCACCGGGGAGCTGTTTTTT
TRBV4-3	TRBJ2-5	few	TRBD2	CASSRQAGGPETQYF	TGCGCCAGCAGCCGCCAAGCGGGAGGGCCGGAGACCCAGTACTTC
TRBV27	TRBJ2-1	NA	NA	CASSSEGQSYNEQFF	TGTGCCAGCAGTTCGGAGGGCCAGTCCTACAATGAGCAGTTCTTC
TRBV13	TRBJ1-2	NA	TRBD1	CASSSGTGVRDGYTF	TGTGCCAGCAGCTCCGGGACAGGGGTCCGGGATGGCTACACCTTC
TRBV7-9	TRBJ1-3	NA	NA	CASSLSTVSGNTIYF	TGTGCCAGCAGCCTTTCGACAGTCTCTGGAAACACCATATATTTT
TRBV6-1	TRBJ2-7	NA	NA	CASSEDYRVSEQYF	TGTGCCAGCAGTGAAGATTACAGGGTTTCCGAGCAGTACTTC
TRBV10-3	TRBJ2-2	NA	NA	CAISGYGGGTGELFF	TGTGCCATCAGTGGCTACGGGGGAGGCACCGGGGAGCTGTTTTTT
TRBV5-4	TRBJ1-4	NA	NA	CASSPGGDEKLFF	TGTGCCAGCAGCCCGGGGGGGGATGAAAAACTGTTTTTT
TRBV6-5	TRBJ2-7	NA	NA	CASSYGGQTFEQYF	TGTGCCAGCAGTTACGGCGGGCAGACCTTCGAGCAGTACTTC
TRBV6-5	TRBJ1-6	NA	NA	CASSFQGRNSPLHF	TGTGCCAGCAGTTTCCAGGGGAGAAATTCACCCCTCCACTTT
TRBV30	TRBJ1-3	NA	NA	CAWSGIRGSGNTIYF	TGTGCCTGGAGTGGAATCAGGGGATCGGGAAACACCATATATTTT
TRBV11-3	TRBJ1-6	NA	NA	CASSLDSGSYSPLHF	TGTGCCAGCAGCTTAGATAGCGGCAGCTATTCACCCCTCCACTTT
TRBV10-3	TRBJ1-3	NA	NA	CAISESTTVFVNTIYF	TGTGCCATCAGTGAGTCCACGACAGTATTCGTAAACACCATATATTTT
TRBV5-1	TRBJ2-2	NA	TRBD1	CASSLEQGGAGELFF	TGCGCCAGCAGCTTGGAACAGGGGGGCGCCGGGGAGCTGTTTTTT
TRBV29-1	TRBJ2-2	NA	TRBD2	CSVVGLGGGSAGELFF	TGCAGCGTTGTAGGACTGGGCGGCGGGAGTGCCGGGGAGCTGTTTTTT
TRBV4-2	TRBJ2-3	NA	TRBD2	CASSQEGLAGGPGTDTQYF	TGTGCCAGCAGCCAAGAGGGGCTAGCGGGGGGGCCAGGCACAGATACGCAGTATTTT
TRBV4-2	TRBJ1-1	NA	NA	CASSQAQADRAFF	TGTGCCAGCAGCCAAGCTCAGGCAGACCGGGCTTTCTTT
TRBV14	TRBJ2-2	few	TRBD1	CASSQVGTAYTGELFF	TGTGCCAGCAGCCAAGTCGGGACAGCCTACACCGGGGAGCTGTTTTTT
TRBV10-2	TRBJ2-2	NA	TRBD2	CASSGGREHTGELFF	TGCGCCAGCAGCGGCGGGAGGGAACACACCGGGGAGCTGTTTTTT
TRBV27	TRBJ1-6	NA	NA	CASSWGRSPLHF	TGTGCCAGTTCGTGGGGGAGGTCACCCCTCCACTTT
TRBV6-5	TRBJ1-4	NA	NA	CASSSPGSPNEKLFF	TGTGCCAGCAGTTCCCCGGGATCTCCTAATGAAAAACTGTTTTTT
TRBV6-5	TRBJ1-1	medium-sized	NA	CASSITGTTEAFF	TGTGCCAGCAGTATAACAGGGACCACTGAAGCTTTCTTT
TRBV5-1	TRBJ2-7	once	TRBD2	CASSLELAGYEQYF	TGCGCCAGCAGCTTGGAACTAGCGGGCTACGAGCAGTACTTC
TRBV9	TRBJ2-7	few	NA	CASSPRRGSYEQYF	TGTGCCAGCAGCCCCCGGCGCGGTTCCTACGAGCAGTACTTC
TRBV28	TRBJ1-1	NA	NA	CLVGRDPNEAFF	TGCCTAGTTGGCAGGGATCCAAATGAGGCTTTCTTT
TRBV4-1	TRBJ2-4	NA	TRBD2	CASSLGGASKNIQYF	TGCGCCAGCAGCCTCGGGGGGGCATCCAAAAACATTCAGTACTTC
TRBV10-3	TRBJ2-1	NA	TRBD2	CATSPISGGTNEQFF	TGTGCCACCAGCCCGATAAGCGGGGGGACGAATGAGCAGTTCTTC
TRBV2	TRBJ2-7	few	TRBD1	CASSEATGDEQYF	TGTGCCAGCAGTGAGGCGACAGGGGACGAGCAGTACTTC
TRBV5-1	TRBJ2-5	NA	NA	CASSLMGAETQYF	TGCGCCAGCAGCTTAATGGGGGCTGAGACCCAGTACTTC
TRBV15	TRBJ1-2	NA	TRBD1	CATSRDITGGFDYGYTF	TGTGCCACCAGCAGAGATATTACAGGGGGCTTCGACTATGGCTACACCTTC
TRBV11-2	TRBJ2-3	NA	TRBD2	CASSFHAGRADTQYF	TGTGCCAGCAGCTTCCACGCAGGGAGGGCAGATACGCAGTATTTT
TRBV18	TRBJ1-5	NA	NA	CASSLLDGENQPQHF	TGTGCCAGCTCACTCCTGGACGGGGAAAATCAGCCCCAGCATTTT
TRBV10-1	TRBJ2-1	few	NA	CASSEGGDASEQFF	TGCGCCAGCAGTGAAGGGGGAGACGCCAGTGAGCAGTTCTTC
TRBV19	TRBJ2-4	once	NA	CASTDGLLSKNIQYF	TGTGCCAGTACCGATGGACTCCTATCCAAAAACATTCAGTACTTC
TRBV18	TRBJ1-5	NA	NA	CASHWTATNQPQHF	TGTGCCAGCCATTGGACAGCTACTAATCAGCCCCAGCATTTT
TRBV7-8	TRBJ1-2	NA	NA	CASSLREGSGNYGYTF	TGTGCCAGCAGCTTAAGGGAGGGCAGCGGTAACTATGGCTACACCTTC
TRBV11-2	TRBJ1-1	once	TRBD1	CASSSQGGPTEAFF	TGTGCCAGCAGCTCCCAGGGGGGCCCCACTGAAGCTTTCTTT
TRBV5-1	TRBJ2-7	NA	TRBD1	CASSLGQGIDEQYF	TGCGCCAGCAGCTTGGGACAGGGAATCGACGAGCAGTACTTC
TRBV5-8	TRBJ1-5	NA	TRBD1	CASSDGTENQPQHF	TGTGCCAGCAGCGACGGGACAGAGAATCAGCCCCAGCATTTT
TRBV7-9	TRBJ2-3	NA	NA	CASSLEGVSNQYF	TGTGCCAGCAGCTTAGAAGGGGTCTCAAACCAGTATTTT
TRBV9	TRBJ2-1	many	NA	CASSVGNGRNNEQFF	TGTGCCAGCAGCGTAGGGAATGGGAGGAACAATGAGCAGTTCTTC
TRBV27	TRBJ1-1	many	NA	CASSSILLTPPNTEAFF	TGTGCCAGCAGTTCAATATTACTAACCCCTCCGAACACTGAAGCTTTCTTT